This T cell receptor (beta chain) appears in the sequencing data of a study of T cell responses to AZD1222 COVID-19 vaccine. TCRdb keeps only in-frame clones here, not all; method: immunoSEQ multiplex PCR. The sample yields roughly 170,000 clones, 88% seen once. V lost 5 bases and J 5 bases, leaving 13 bases between the germline ends. Germline V gene lookup returns CDR1 SGHTA and CDR2 FQGNSA. The CDR3 spans 14 residues. General study points: At baseline, just five to seven AZD1222 recipients tested seropositive. Samples come after the peak T cell response, not at day 14. Per reports, nearly half of all spike-specific TCRs target regions that are unmutated in variants. The donor cohort was predominantly white British with a female majority, and clonal diversity may have been underestimated.

Concerning this clone itself: Its antigen is as yet unknown.

The input for sequencing was peripheral blood, taken on day 0 of AZD1222 vaccination. This clonotype was obtained from an adult in good health. The genes are TRBV7-2 and TRBJ2-1; TRBD2 might be the D (6 bases). The CDR3 sequence is CASSPDYSDNEQFF. DNA for the CDR3: TGTGCCAGCAGCCCGGACTACTCAGACAATGAGCAGTTCTTC.